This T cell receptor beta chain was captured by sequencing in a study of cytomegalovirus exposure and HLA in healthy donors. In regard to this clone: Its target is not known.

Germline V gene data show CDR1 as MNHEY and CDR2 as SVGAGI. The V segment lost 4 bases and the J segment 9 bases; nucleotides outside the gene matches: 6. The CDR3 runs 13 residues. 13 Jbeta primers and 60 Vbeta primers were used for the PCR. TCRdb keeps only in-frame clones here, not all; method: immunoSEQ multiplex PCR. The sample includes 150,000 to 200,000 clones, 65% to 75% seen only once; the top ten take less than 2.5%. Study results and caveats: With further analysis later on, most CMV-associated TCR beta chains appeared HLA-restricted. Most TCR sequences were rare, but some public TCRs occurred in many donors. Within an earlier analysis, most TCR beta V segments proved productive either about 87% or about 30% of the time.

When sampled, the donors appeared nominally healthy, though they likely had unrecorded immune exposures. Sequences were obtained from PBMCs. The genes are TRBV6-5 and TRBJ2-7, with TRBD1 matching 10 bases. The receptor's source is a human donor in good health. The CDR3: CASSWGQGQWQYF. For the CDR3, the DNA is TGTGCCAGCAGTTGGGGACAGGGGCAATGGCAGTACTTC.